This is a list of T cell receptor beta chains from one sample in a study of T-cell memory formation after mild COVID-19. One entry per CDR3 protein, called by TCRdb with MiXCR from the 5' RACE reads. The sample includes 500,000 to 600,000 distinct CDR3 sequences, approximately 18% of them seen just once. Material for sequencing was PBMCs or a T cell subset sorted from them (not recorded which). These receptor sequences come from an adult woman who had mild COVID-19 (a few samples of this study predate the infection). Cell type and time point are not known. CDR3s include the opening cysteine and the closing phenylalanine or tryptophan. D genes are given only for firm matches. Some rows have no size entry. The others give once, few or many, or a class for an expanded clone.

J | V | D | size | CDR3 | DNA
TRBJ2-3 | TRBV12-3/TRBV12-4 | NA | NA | CASSTNPALTDTQYF | TGTGCCAGCAGTACCAATCCCGCCCTGACAGATACGCAGTATTTT
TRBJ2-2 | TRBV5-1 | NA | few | CASSPTGRGTGELFF | TGCGCCAGCAGCCCGACCGGTAGAGGGACCGGGGAGCTGTTTTTT
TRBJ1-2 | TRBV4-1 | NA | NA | CASSLEIQRGYGYTF | TGCGCCAGCAGCCTAGAAATACAGAGAGGGTATGGCTACACCTTC
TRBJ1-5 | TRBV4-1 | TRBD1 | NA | CASSQEGTGVEPQHF | TGCGCCAGCAGCCAAGAAGGGACAGGGGTTGAGCCCCAGCATTTT
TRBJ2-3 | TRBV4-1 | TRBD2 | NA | CASSQEGELAGRDTQYF | TGCGCCAGCAGCCAAGAAGGAGAACTAGCGGGCAGAGATACGCAGTATTTT
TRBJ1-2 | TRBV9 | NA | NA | CASRQDYGYTF | TGTGCCAGCAGGCAAGACTATGGCTACACCTTC
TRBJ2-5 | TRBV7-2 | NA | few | CASSPFGGQETQYF | TGTGCCAGCAGCCCCTTTGGGGGTCAAGAGACCCAGTACTTC
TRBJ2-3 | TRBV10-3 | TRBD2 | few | CAISDQRDPSDTQYF | TGTGCCATCAGTGATCAGCGGGACCCGTCGGATACGCAGTATTTT
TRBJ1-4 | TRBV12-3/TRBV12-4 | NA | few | CASSRASGEKLFF | TGTGCCAGCAGCCGAGCCTCAGGAGAAAAACTGTTTTTT
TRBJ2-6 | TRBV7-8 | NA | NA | CASSLGGLRTGANVLTF | TGTGCCAGCAGCTTAGGAGGGCTTAGAACTGGGGCCAACGTCCTGACTTTC
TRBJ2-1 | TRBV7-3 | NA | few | CASSPGVGQHNEQFF | TGTGCCAGCAGCCCCGGGGTCGGACAACACAATGAGCAGTTCTTC
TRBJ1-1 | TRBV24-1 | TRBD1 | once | CATSESPGQGANTEAFF | TGTGCCACCAGTGAGTCACCGGGACAGGGGGCGAACACTGAAGCTTTCTTT
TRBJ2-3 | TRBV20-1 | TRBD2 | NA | CSTTGTIRSTDTQYF | TGCAGCACGACCGGGACTATAAGAAGCACAGATACGCAGTATTTT
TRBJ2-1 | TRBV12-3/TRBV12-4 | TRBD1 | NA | CASSRRDRGQHEQFF | TGTGCCAGCAGCAGACGGGACAGGGGACAGCATGAGCAGTTCTTC
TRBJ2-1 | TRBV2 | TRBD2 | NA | CASSGRGGADEQFF | TGTGCCAGCAGTGGCCGCGGGGGGGCCGATGAGCAGTTCTTC
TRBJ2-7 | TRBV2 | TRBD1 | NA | CASSEVGADRRYEQYF | TGTGCCAGCAGTGAAGTGGGGGCGGACAGGAGATACGAGCAGTACTTC
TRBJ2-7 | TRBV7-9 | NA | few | CASSLAAGNYEQYF | TGTGCCAGCAGCTTAGCCGCAGGAAACTACGAGCAGTACTTC
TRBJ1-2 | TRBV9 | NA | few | CASSVGGFNYGYTF | TGTGCCAGCAGCGTAGGTGGCTTTAACTATGGCTACACCTTC
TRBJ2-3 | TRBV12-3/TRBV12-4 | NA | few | CASGLPGWTDTQYF | TGTGCCAGCGGGCTACCGGGTTGGACAGATACGCAGTATTTT
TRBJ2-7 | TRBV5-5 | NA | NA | CASSLSNSDYEQYF | TGTGCCAGCAGCTTATCCAACAGCGACTACGAGCAGTACTTC
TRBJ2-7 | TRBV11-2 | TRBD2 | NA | CASSSNPRTSGDYEQYF | TGTGCCAGCAGCTCAAACCCCCGGACTAGCGGGGACTACGAGCAGTACTTC
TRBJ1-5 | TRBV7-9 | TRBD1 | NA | CASSPLTGWDQPQHF | TGTGCCAGCAGCCCTCTGACAGGGTGGGATCAGCCCCAGCATTTT
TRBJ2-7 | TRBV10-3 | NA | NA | CAISAVGGQSYEQYF | TGTGCCATCAGTGCGGTGGGCGGACAATCCTACGAGCAGTACTTC
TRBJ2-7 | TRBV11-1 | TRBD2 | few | CASSRAGAFYEQYF | TGTGCCAGCAGCCGGGCGGGAGCCTTCTACGAGCAGTACTTC
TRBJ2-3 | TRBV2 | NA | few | CASSVSLEGEDTDTQYF | TGTGCCAGCAGTGTGTCCCTAGAGGGGGAAGACACAGATACGCAGTATTTT
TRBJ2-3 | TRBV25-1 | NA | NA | CASSSPGVLTDTQYF | TGTGCCAGCAGTTCACCGGGAGTCCTCACAGATACGCAGTATTTT
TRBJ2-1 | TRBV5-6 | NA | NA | CASSLVHAGNEQFF | TGTGCCAGCAGCTTGGTGCACGCCGGGAATGAGCAGTTCTTC
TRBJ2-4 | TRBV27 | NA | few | CASSPLGVPRRNIQYF | TGTGCCAGCAGCCCTCTGGGAGTTCCACGGCGGAACATTCAGTACTTC
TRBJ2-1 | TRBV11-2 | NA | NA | CASSSLAASYNEQFF | TGTGCCAGCAGTTCTCTAGCAGCATCCTACAATGAGCAGTTCTTC
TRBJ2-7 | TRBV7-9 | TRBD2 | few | CASSSPLAGGYEQYF | TGTGCCAGCAGCTCACCCCTAGCGGGAGGCTACGAGCAGTACTTC
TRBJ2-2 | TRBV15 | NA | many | CATPTRDGGLTNTGELFF | TGTGCCACCCCGACCCGAGACGGAGGATTAACGAACACCGGGGAGCTGTTTTTT
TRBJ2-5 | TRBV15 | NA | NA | CATSRDLATLEETQYF | TGTGCCACCAGCAGAGATTTGGCGACATTGGAAGAGACCCAGTACTTC